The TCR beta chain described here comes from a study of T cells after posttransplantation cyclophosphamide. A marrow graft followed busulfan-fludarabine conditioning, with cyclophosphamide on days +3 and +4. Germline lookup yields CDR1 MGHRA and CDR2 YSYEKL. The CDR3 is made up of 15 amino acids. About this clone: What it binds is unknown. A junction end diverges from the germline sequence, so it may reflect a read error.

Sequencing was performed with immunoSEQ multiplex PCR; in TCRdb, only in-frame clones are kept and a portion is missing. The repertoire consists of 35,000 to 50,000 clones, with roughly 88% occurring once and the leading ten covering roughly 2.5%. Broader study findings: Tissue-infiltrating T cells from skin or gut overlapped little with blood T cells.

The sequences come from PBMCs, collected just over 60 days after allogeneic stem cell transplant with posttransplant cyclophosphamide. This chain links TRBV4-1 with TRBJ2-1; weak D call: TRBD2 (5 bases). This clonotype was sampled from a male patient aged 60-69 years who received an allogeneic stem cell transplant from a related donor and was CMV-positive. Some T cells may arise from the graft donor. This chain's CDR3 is CASSQDEGSNNEQFF. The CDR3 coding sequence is TGCGCCAGCAGCCAAGATGAGGGCTCCAACAATGAGCAGTTCTTC.